This passage covers 30 T cell receptor beta chains from one sample sequenced in a study of blood T cell repertoires in COVID-19. Sequencing used immunoSEQ multiplex PCR; TCRdb keeps in-frame clones, though not all of them. The sample gives some 260,000 clones, roughly nine tenths of which show up once; around 3% is in the top ten. The sequenced sample consisted of peripheral blood. The receptors shown here come from a man between 18 and 29 years old with active or convalescent COVID-19.

The chain joins TRBV7-2 to TRBJ1-2, with 8 positions matching TRBD1. The CDR3 length is 13 residues. V lost 3 bases and J lost 8; bases outside the gene matches: 5. In germline, CDR1 is SGHTA, CDR2 FQGNSA. CDR3 bases: TGTGCCAGCAGCTTTCAGGGGGCAGGGGGCTACACCTTC. Protein: CASSFQGAGGYTF.

The genes are TRBV5-1 and TRBJ1-4; D is perhaps TRBD1 (5 bases). This CDR3 spans 15 amino acids. Per germline, CDR1 SGHRS and CDR2 YFSETQ. The V and J ends lost 1 base and 8 bases respectively, with 15 bases between them. The CDR3 region is CASSLQAGREEKLFF. CDR3 coding DNA: TGCGCCAGCAGCTTGCAGGCAGGGCGTGAGGAAAAACTGTTTTTT. Supplemented by reference TRBV5-1 and TRBJ1-4, the full variable domain reads KAGVTQTPRYLIKTRGQQVTLSCSPISGHRSVSWYQQTPGQGLQFLFEYFSETQRNKGNFPGRFSGRQFSNSRSEMNVSTLELGDSALYLCASSLQAGREEKLFFGSGTQLSVL.

The chain is built from TRBV6-6 and TRBJ1-4; no clear D. The CDR3 has 16 amino acids. CDR1 and CDR2 (germline): MNHNY, SVGAGI (reference sequence). The V end lost 4 bases, the J end lost 7 bases, and 19 bases lay between the germline ends. The CDR3 region is CASSSHAAGFGEKLFF. The CDR3 region has the DNA TGTGCCAGCAGTTCCCACGCGGCGGGATTTGGTGAAAAACTGTTTTTT.

The chain combines TRBV9 with TRBJ2-3, with 9 bases matching TRBD2. The V gene end was trimmed by 1 base and the J gene end by 0 bases; junction bases not matched to a gene: 0. Germline CDR1 is SGDLS and CDR2 is YYNGEE. The CDR3 contains 15 residues. CDR3 sequence (DNA): TGTGCCAGCAGCGTACTAGCGGGGAGCACAGATACGCAGTATTTT. This sequence encodes CASSVLAGSTDTQYF.

In its sample, this clone was seen once. The chain has TRBV10-3 and TRBJ2-7; weak D call: TRBD1 (5 bases). The CDR3 extends over 13 amino acids. Germline V gives CDR1 ENHRY, CDR2 SYGVKD. Trimming removed 9 bases from V and 2 bases from J, with 14 bases in between. CDR3 in DNA: TGTGCCATGAAGGGGCAGGGTCCCTACGAGCAGTACTTC. Encoded protein: CAMKGQGPYEQYF.

This chain connects TRBV5-6 to TRBJ2-7; 13 nucleotides agree with TRBD2. The V gene's germline CDR1 is SGHDT and CDR2 YYEEEE. The CDR3 totals 15 residues. The V segment lost 3 bases and the J segment 6 bases; nucleotides outside the gene matches: 6. The CDR3 nucleotides read TGTGCCAGCAGCTCCCGACTAGCGGGAGGAGGCGAGCAGTACTTC. It is translated as CASSSRLAGGGEQYF.

V is TRBV19 and J is TRBJ2-1, with 8 bases that match TRBD1. The junction had 8 bases not matched to a gene; V was cut back by 5 bases and J by 2 bases. The CDR3 spans 16 residues. Germline V gives CDR1 LNHDA, CDR2 SQIVND (reference sequence). CDR3 coding DNA: TGTGCCAGTAGTGTCCATCCAGGGGGCACCTACAATGAGCAGTTCTTC. Its protein is CASSVHPGGTYNEQFF. The full variable domain, in which reference TRBV19 and TRBJ2-1 provide the parts outside the CDR3, is DGGITQSPKYLFRKEGQNVTLSCEQNLNHDAMYWYRQDPGQGLRLIYYSQIVNDFQKGDIAEGYSVSREKKESFPLTVTSAQKNPTAFYLCASSVHPGGTYNEQFFGPGTRLTVL.

The chain recombines TRBV5-1 with TRBJ2-1; 13 positions match TRBD2. With 4 bases clipped from V and 6 bases from J, the junction kept 4 bases outside the gene matches. The CDR3 has 15 residues. CDR1 and CDR2 (germline): SGHRS, YFSETQ. In DNA, the CDR3 is TGCGCCAGCAGCCCGTGGACTAGCGGGAGCAATGAGCAGTTCTTC. Translated, it gives CASSPWTSGSNEQFF.

The chain recombines TRBV24-1 with TRBJ1-2; the D is unclear. The V gene lost 0 bases and the J gene lost 8 bases, with 12 bases spanning the gap. This CDR3 spans 14 amino acids. Germline V gene data show CDR1 as KGHDR and CDR2 as SFDVKD. CDR3 nucleotide sequence: TGTGCCACCAGTGATTTGAAGGGTTCGGGAGGCTACACCTTC. Encoded protein: CATSDLKGSGGYTF.

The J gene is TRBJ1-2, the V gene TRBV7-9; D remains ambiguous. CDR3 length: 14 amino acids. Germline V gene lookup returns CDR1 SEHNR and CDR2 FQNEAQ (reference sequence). V was cut by 3 bases and J by 4 bases, with 12 bases left in between. CDR3 sequence (DNA): TGTGCCAGCAGCTTGGGTCAGGTTCTCTATGGCTACACCTTC. This sequence encodes CASSLGQVLYGYTF.

The J gene is TRBJ2-7, the V gene TRBV23-1, with 7 nucleotides matching TRBD1. TRBV23-1 is an open reading frame whose function is uncertain. There are 16 residues in the CDR3. Unmatched junction bases numbered 8, after V lost 0 bases and J lost 3 bases. For the CDR3, the DNA is TGCGCCAGCAGTCAATCGGACCCTCGGGACAGCTACGAGCAGTACTTC. It codes for CASSQSDPRDSYEQYF.

This clone was found once. This chain joins TRBV28 and TRBJ1-2; D ambiguous. CDR1 and CDR2 from the germline V gene are MDHEN and SYDVKM. The germline V and J ends were trimmed by 2 bases and 8 bases, with 15 bases remaining between them. The CDR3 consists of 14 residues. In DNA form, the CDR3 reads TGTGCCAGCAGTTTAGGGTTTTCCCTCGGGGGCTACACCTTC. Protein product: CASSLGFSLGGYTF.

The genes are TRBV19 and TRBJ2-3; D might be TRBD2 (6 bases). The germline CDR1 and CDR2 sequences are LNHDA and SQIVND (reference sequence). CDR3 length: 15 residues. V lost 6 bases, J lost 3 bases, and 16 bases lay in between. This chain's CDR3 is CASRFGGTGTDTQYF. The DNA for the CDR3 is TGTGCCAGTAGATTCGGCGGGACGGGTACAGATACGCAGTATTTT.

The V call is TRBV7-8, the J call TRBJ1-2; 8 nucleotides line up with TRBD1. The CDR3 has 14 residues. Trimming cost V 3 bases and J 4 bases; bases outside gene matches: 4. Looked up from germline, CDR1 is SGHVS and CDR2 is FQNEAQ. The CDR3 loop is CASSLADRGYGYTF. Written as DNA, the CDR3 is TGTGCCAGCAGCTTGGCCGACAGGGGCTATGGCTACACCTTC.

This clone has a handful of counts. V is TRBV5-1 and J is TRBJ1-2, with TRBD1 matching over 12 bases. The CDR3 extends over 14 amino acids. Looked up from germline, CDR1 is SGHRS and CDR2 is YFSETQ. V trimming: 4 bases; J trimming: 7 bases; junction bases outside the gene matches: 5. CDR3 region: CASSGGQGASGYTF. Written as DNA, the CDR3 is TGCGCCAGCAGCGGGGGACAGGGGGCGTCTGGCTACACCTTC. Complete variable domain (other parts from reference TRBV5-1 and TRBJ1-2): KAGVTQTPRYLIKTRGQQVTLSCSPISGHRSVSWYQQTPGQGLQFLFEYFSETQRNKGNFPGRFSGRQFSNSRSEMNVSTLELGDSALYLCASSGGQGASGYTFGSGTRLTVV.

This chain joins TRBV6-2 or TRBV6-3 and TRBJ2-5; TRBD2 agrees at 9 bases. The CDR3 spans 16 residues. CDR1 MNHEY and CDR2 SVGEGT come from the germline V gene. The trim removed 0 bases at V and 1 base at J, leaving 3 bases unmatched. In nucleotides, the CDR3 is TGTGCCAGCAGTTACTCCGGCGGGAGGGCCCAAGAGACCCAGTACTTC. Translated, it gives CASSYSGGRAQETQYF.

This clone was observed a handful of times. The rearrangement links TRBV7-3 to TRBJ2-1; 12 bases are a match to TRBD2. CDR1 and CDR2 from the germline V gene are SGHTA and FQGTGA. The V segment lost 4 bases and the J segment 8 bases; nucleotides outside the gene matches: 3. The CDR3 consists of 14 residues. The CDR3 here is CASSSLAGGYEQFF. CDR3 bases: TGTGCCAGCAGCTCCCTAGCGGGGGGGTATGAGCAGTTCTTC.

J is TRBJ2-7 and V is TRBV7-6, with 10 bases that match TRBD2. The V gene's germline CDR1 is SGHVS and CDR2 FNYEAQ. Trimming cost V 5 bases and J 4 bases; bases outside gene matches: 5. The CDR3 has 14 residues. The CDR3 DNA sequence: TGTGCCAGCAGCCAGCGGGGGGGCCTGTACGAGCAGTACTTC. This gives the protein CASSQRGGLYEQYF.

The V call is TRBV19, the J call TRBJ1-2; the D is unclear. The CDR3 is 15 amino acids. In germline, CDR1 is LNHDA, CDR2 SQIVND (reference sequence). Trimming pared 3 bases from V and 3 bases from J, leaving 14 bases between. The chain's CDR3 is CASSMVRSADYGYTF. In DNA, the CDR3 is TGTGCCAGTAGTATGGTCCGGTCCGCCGACTATGGCTACACCTTC.

The chain combines TRBV19 with TRBJ2-3; no definite D call. The germline V gene encodes CDR1 LNHDA and CDR2 SQIVND (reference sequence). With 3 bases removed from V and 1 base from J, the gap between germline ends came to 8 bases. The CDR3 consists of 14 residues. The CDR3 loop is CASSIYAGTDTQYF. CDR3 DNA sequence: TGTGCCAGTAGTATTTACGCAGGCACAGATACGCAGTATTTT.

This clone turned up a few times. The V and J genes are TRBV30 and TRBJ1-1, with D unresolved. The germline CDR1 and CDR2 sequences are GTSNPN and SVGIG (reference sequence). V was trimmed by 5 bases and J by 4 bases, leaving 5 bases between them. This CDR3 comprises 10 residues. CDR3 in DNA: TGTGCCTGGCGTATCACTGAAGCTTTCTTT. This gives the protein CAWRITEAFF.

This chain joins TRBV4-3 and TRBJ2-7, with 8 positions matching TRBD1. Unmatched junction bases numbered 2, after V lost 3 bases and J lost 4 bases. CDR1 is LGHNA, CDR2 YSLEER, per germline. The CDR3 length is 13 residues. This CDR3 is CASSQRQGYEQYF. In nucleotides, the CDR3 is TGCGCCAGCAGCCAGAGACAGGGGTACGAGCAGTACTTC.

The chain combines TRBV21-1 with TRBJ1-5; the listed D gene, TRBD1, was not tested against the DNA. TRBV21-1 is designated a pseudogene. CDR3 length: 15 residues. CDR3 loop: CATHPGIWSNQPQHF. The CDR3 bases are TGTGCCACACACCCAGGGATCTGGAGCAATCAGCCCCAGCATTTT.

The chain employs TRBV9 and TRBJ2-2; no clear D. V shed 1 base and J shed 2 bases, with 9 bases lying between them. Germline loops: CDR1 SGDLS, CDR2 YYNGEE. The CDR3 totals 15 residues. The CDR3 DNA follows: TGTGCCAGCAGCGTACGGAGCGTTAACACCGGGGAGCTGTTTTTT. Protein product: CASSVRSVNTGELFF.

This chain connects TRBV10-3 to TRBJ2-3; possible D gene TRBD1, 8 bases. Trimming removed 2 bases from V and 3 bases from J, with 12 bases in between. Germline loops: CDR1 ENHRY, CDR2 SYGVKD. This CDR3 region has 15 residues. The CDR3 coding sequence is TGTGCCATCAGTGAGGGACAGGGAGGGACAGATACGCAGTATTTT. Protein: CAISEGQGGTDTQYF.

The rearrangement joins TRBV2 to TRBJ2-5; no firm D call. With 7 bases removed from V and 5 bases from J, the gap between germline ends came to 11 bases. CDR1 is SNHLY and CDR2 is FYNNEI in the germline V gene. The CDR3 is made up of 12 amino acids. The CDR3 DNA reads as TGTGCCAGCACAACGACTGGGGAGACCCAGTACTTC. This encodes CASTTTGETQYF.

The table lists this clone with a few counts. The J gene is TRBJ2-7, the V gene TRBV11-2; tentative D call: TRBD2 (5 bases). With 4 bases removed from V and 6 bases from J, the gap between germline ends came to 10 bases. This CDR3 has 12 amino acids. Germline lookup yields CDR1 SGHAT and CDR2 FQNNGV. The CDR3, as DNA: TGTGCCAGCAGCTCACTAGAGTCCGAGCAGTACTTC. Translating it yields CASSSLESEQYF.

The V and J genes are TRBV12-3 or TRBV12-4 and TRBJ1-2; D is uncertain. With 3 bases removed from V and 3 bases from J, the gap between germline ends came to 8 bases. This CDR3 is 13 amino acids long. The DNA of the CDR3 is TGTGCCAGCAGTTTCGGAGATCACTATGGCTACACCTTC. Translated: CASSFGDHYGYTF.

Concerning this clone: The sample carries other DNA sequences with the same CDR3. CDR3 DNA sequence: TGTGCCAGCTCACCGGGACAGGCGAACACTGAAGCTTTCTTT. It yields the protein CASSPGQANTEAFF. The rearrangement uses TRBV18 and TRBJ1-1; TRBD1 matches 8 bases. Germline loops: CDR1 KGHSH, CDR2 LQKENI. This CDR3 has 14 residues. V was clipped by 3 bases and J by 1 base; unmatched bases: 1. The full variable domain, its missing parts supplied by reference TRBV18 and TRBJ1-1, is NAGVMQNPRHLVRRRGQEARLRCSPMKGHSHVYWYRQLPEEGLKFMVYLQKENIIDESGMPKERFSAEFPKEGPSILRIQQVVRGDSAAYFCASSPGQANTEAFFGQGTRLTVV.

The chain combines TRBV18 with TRBJ2-3; a possible D gene is TRBD2 (5 bases). Germline CDR1 is KGHSH and CDR2 is LQKENI. The CDR3 consists of 16 residues. Trimming cost V 3 bases and J 0 bases, with 13 bases left between them. The CDR3 DNA is TGTGCCAGCTCACCCGCTGGTAAGCGGAGCACAGATACGCAGTATTTT. Its translation is CASSPAGKRSTDTQYF.